This note documents a single T cell receptor beta chain sequence. Its target is unknown. It was with 60 Vbeta and 13 Jbeta primers that the PCR ran. Produced via immunoSEQ multiplex PCR; TCRdb's table is partial and in-frame only. The repertoire has fewer than 100,000 clones, around 80% of them found once; the top ten carry more than 0.6%. The sample belongs to a study of cytomegalovirus exposure and HLA in healthy donors. Study-wide results and limits: It was confirmed in vitro that a few of the CMV-associated chains were specific for CMV antigens. An analysis that came later showed most CMV-associated TCR beta chains appearing HLA-restricted. Sequencing depth roughly uniform across donors was assumed in presence/absence analyses.

Per the germline V gene, CDR1 is LGHNA and CDR2 is YSLEER. CDR3 length: 14 amino acids. With 1 base removed from V and 5 bases from J, the gap between germline ends came to 11 bases. The clonotype was recovered from a woman aged 55-70 years in good health and CMV-seronegative. The rearrangement joins TRBV4-3 to TRBJ2-5; tentatively, D is TRBD2 (6 bases). Source material: PBMCs. The CDR3 protein is CASSQVPGRETQYF. The CDR3, as DNA: TGCGCCAGCAGCCAAGTCCCAGGGAGGGAGACCCAGTACTTC.